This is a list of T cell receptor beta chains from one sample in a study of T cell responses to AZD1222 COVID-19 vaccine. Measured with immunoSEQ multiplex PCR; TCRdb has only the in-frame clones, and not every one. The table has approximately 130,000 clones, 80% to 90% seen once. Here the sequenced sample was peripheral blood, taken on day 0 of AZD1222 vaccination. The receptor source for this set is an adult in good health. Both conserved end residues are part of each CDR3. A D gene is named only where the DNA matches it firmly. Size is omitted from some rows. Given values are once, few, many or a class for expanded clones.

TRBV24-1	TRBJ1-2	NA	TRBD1	TGTGCCACCAGTGCTCCGGGACAGGGGGCGCGTGGCTACACCTTC	CATSAPGQGARGYTF
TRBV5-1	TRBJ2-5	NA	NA	TGCGCCAGCAGCCTGCGCGGGCAAGAGACCCAGTACTTC	CASSLRGQETQYF
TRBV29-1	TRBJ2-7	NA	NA	TGCAGCGTTACCGGGGGCGCCGAGCAGTACTTC	CSVTGGAEQYF
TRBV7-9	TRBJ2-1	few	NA	TGTGCCAGCAGCTTAGACGGGTCGTCCAGGGCCCATGCTGAGCAGTTCTTC	CASSLDGSSRAHAEQFF
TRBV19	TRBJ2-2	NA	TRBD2	TGTGCCAGTAGTATTAGGGGAGGGGCCGGGGAGCTGTTTTTT	CASSIRGGAGELFF
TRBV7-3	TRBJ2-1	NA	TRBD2	TGTGCCACCGACAAACGTAAGGATGCTAGCGGGAGTTACAATGAGCAGTTCTTC	CATDKRKDASGSYNEQFF
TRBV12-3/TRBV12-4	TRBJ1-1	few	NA	TGTGCCAGCAGTTCGGGACCGAACACTGAAGCTTTCTTT	CASSSGPNTEAFF
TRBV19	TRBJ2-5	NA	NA	TGTGCCAGTAGTCCAACTAGTACTGAGACCCAGTACTTC	CASSPTSTETQYF
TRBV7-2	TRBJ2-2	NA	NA	TGTGCCAGCAGCTTAGAGGTTAGCGGTCTTACCGGGGAGCTGTTTTTT	CASSLEVSGLTGELFF
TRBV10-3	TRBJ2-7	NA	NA	TGTGCCACCCGCCCCCTTAATACCTACGAGCAGTACTTC	CATRPLNTYEQYF
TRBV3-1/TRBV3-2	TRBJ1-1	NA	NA	TGTGCCAGCAGCCAAGATCAAGGGCTAGCTTTCTTT	CASSQDQGLAFF
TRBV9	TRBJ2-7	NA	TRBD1	TGTGCCAGCAGCAAACAGGGGGCGGGCTCCTACGAGCAGTACTTC	CASSKQGAGSYEQYF
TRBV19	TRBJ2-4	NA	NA	TGTGCCAGTAGTAAGGAAGTAGCGGAGAGCAAAAACATTCAGTACTTC	CASSKEVAESKNIQYF
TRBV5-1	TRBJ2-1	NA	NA	TGCGCCAGCAGCATAACAGACAATGAGCAGTTCTTC	CASSITDNEQFF
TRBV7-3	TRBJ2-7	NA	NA	TGTGCCAGCAGCTTAGGGGGCAGGGGCCACGAGCAGTACTTC	CASSLGGRGHEQYF
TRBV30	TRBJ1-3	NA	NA	TGTGCCTGGAGTTCAGGCCGGACAGATTTCTCTGGAAACACCATATATTTT	CAWSSGRTDFSGNTIYF
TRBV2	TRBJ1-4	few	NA	TGTGCCAGCAGTGAAGGAAAAGGGCTGGCTGAAAAACTGTTTTTT	CASSEGKGLAEKLFF
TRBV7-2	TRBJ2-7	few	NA	TGTGCCAGCACCCCGGACATCGGGAGCTCCTACGAGCAGTACTTC	CASTPDIGSSYEQYF
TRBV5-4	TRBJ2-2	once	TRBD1	TGTGCCAGCAGCTTGGCCGTAGGGGGCAACACCGGGGAGCTGTTTTTT	CASSLAVGGNTGELFF
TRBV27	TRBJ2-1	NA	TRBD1	TGTGCCAGCAGTTACCCCGGGACAGGCGGGAATGAGCAGTTCTTC	CASSYPGTGGNEQFF
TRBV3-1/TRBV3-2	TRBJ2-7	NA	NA	TGTGCCAGCAGCCCTGGACATGGCGGCTACGAGCAGTACTTC	CASSPGHGGYEQYF
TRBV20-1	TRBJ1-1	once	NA	TGCAGTGCTAGAGTGGGGACTGGAGCTTTCTTT	CSARVGTGAFF
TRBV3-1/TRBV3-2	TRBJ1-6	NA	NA	TGTGCCAGCAGCCAAGACTTGACCGCTCTTGCTCTCCACTTT	CASSQDLTALALHF
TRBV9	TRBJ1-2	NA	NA	TGTGCCAGCAGCGCCGGAGGAGTCTATGGCTACACCTTC	CASSAGGVYGYTF
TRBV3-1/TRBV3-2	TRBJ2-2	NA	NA	TGTGCCAGCAGCCAGTTACATAACACCGGGGAGCTGTTTTTT	CASSQLHNTGELFF
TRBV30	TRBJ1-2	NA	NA	TGTGCCTGGAGCGCCGCCGGGGGGGCGTATGGCTACACCTTC	CAWSAAGGAYGYTF
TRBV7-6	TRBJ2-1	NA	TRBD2	TGTGCCAGCAGCCCCACCTGGACTAGCGGGGGGTACAATGAGCAGTTCTTC	CASSPTWTSGGYNEQFF
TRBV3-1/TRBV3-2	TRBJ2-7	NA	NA	TGTGCCAGCAGCCATTCGGGCCCCAGGGGCAACGAGCAGTACTTC	CASSHSGPRGNEQYF
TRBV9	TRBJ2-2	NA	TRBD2	TGTGCCAGCAGCGGGGCCACTAAAGGGACTAGCGGGAGAGGAGGGCCCGGGGAGCTGTTTTTT	CASSGATKGTSGRGGPGELFF
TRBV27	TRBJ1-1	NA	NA	TGTGCCAGCAGTTCTACTGACGTGGTCCTTGAAGCTTTCTTT	CASSSTDVVLEAFF
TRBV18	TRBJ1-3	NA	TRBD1	TGTGCCAGCTCACCACAAAACAGGGGCTCTGGAAACACCATATATTTT	CASSPQNRGSGNTIYF
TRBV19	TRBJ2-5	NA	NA	TGTGCCAGTAGTTCCCGGGACGGAGAATTGGAGACCCAGTACTTC	CASSSRDGELETQYF
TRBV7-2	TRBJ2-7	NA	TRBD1	TGTGCCAGCAGCTTAGGGGGACAGCTCGACGAGCAGTACTTC	CASSLGGQLDEQYF
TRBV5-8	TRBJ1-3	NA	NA	TGTGCCAGCAGCGACGATACGGGTGGAAACACCATATATTTT	CASSDDTGGNTIYF
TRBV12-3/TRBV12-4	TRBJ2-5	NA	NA	TGTGCCAGCACAGGGCGGGAGACCCAGTACTTC	CASTGRETQYF
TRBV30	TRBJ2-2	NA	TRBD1	TGTGCCTGGACTGCCCGGACAGGGATATCCGGGGAGCTGTTTTTT	CAWTARTGISGELFF
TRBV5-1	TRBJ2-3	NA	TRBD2	TGCGCCAGCAGTTTAGGACTAGCGGGGACTAGCACAGATACGCAGTATTTT	CASSLGLAGTSTDTQYF